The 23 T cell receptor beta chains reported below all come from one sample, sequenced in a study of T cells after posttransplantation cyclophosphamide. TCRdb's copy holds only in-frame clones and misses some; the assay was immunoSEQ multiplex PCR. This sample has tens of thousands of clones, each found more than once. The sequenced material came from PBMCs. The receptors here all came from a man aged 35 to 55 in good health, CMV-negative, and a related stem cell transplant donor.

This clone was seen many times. The CDR3 region has the DNA TGTGCCAGTAATGGCAACAGGGCAGCCGAACGCGAAAAACTGTTTTTT. This encodes CASNGNRAAEREKLFF. The V gene is TRBV19, the J gene TRBJ1-4, with D tentatively TRBD1 (6 bases). Germline lookup yields CDR1 LNHDA and CDR2 SQIVND (reference sequence). V lost 7 bases and J lost 8, with 23 bases in between. CDR3 size: 16 residues.

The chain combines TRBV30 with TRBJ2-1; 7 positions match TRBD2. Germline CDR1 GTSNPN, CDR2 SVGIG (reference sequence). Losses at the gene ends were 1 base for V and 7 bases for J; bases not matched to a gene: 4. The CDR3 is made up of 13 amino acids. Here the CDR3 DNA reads TGTGCCTGGAGTGCGCTAGCGGCGAATGAGCAGTTCTTC. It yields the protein CAWSALAANEQFF.

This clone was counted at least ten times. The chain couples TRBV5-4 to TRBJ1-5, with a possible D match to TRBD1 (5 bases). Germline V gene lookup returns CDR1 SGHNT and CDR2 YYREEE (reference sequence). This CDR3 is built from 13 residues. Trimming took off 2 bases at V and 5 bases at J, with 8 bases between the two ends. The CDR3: CASSFGQDQPQHF. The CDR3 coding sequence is TGTGCCAGCAGCTTTGGACAAGATCAGCCCCAGCATTTT.

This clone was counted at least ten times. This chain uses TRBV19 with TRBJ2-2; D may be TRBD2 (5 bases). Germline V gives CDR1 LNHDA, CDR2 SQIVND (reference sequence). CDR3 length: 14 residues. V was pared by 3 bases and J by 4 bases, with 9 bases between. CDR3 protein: CASSMRVRTGELFF. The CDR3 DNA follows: TGTGCCAGTAGTATGAGGGTTCGCACCGGGGAGCTGTTTTTT.

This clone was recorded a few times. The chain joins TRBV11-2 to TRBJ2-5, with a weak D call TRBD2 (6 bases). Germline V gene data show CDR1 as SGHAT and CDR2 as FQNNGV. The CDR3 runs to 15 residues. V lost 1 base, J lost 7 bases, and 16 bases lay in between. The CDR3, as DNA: TGTGCCAGCAGCTTAGGTCTAGCAGTCGGGGGGACCCAGTACTTC. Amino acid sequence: CASSLGLAVGGTQYF. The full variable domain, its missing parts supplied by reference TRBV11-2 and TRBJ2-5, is EAGVAQSPRYKIIEKRQSVAFWCNPISGHATLYWYQQILGQGPKLLIQFQNNGVVDDSQLPKDRFSAERLKGVDSTLKIQPAKLEDSAVYLCASSLGLAVGGTQYFGPGTRLLVL.

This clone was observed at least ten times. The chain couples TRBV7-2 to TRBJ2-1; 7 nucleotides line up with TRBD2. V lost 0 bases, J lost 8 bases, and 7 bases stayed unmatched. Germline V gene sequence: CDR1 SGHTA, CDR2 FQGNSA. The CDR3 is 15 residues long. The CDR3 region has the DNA TGTGCCAGCAGCTTAGCGGGAGGGCCTATAGATGAGCAGTTCTTC. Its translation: CASSLAGGPIDEQFF.

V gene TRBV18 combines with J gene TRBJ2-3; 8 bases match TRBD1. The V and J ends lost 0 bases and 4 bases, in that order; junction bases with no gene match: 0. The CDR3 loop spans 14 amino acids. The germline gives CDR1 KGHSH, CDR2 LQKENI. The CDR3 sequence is CASSPPDRADTQYF. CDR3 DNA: TGTGCCAGCTCACCACCGGACAGGGCAGATACGCAGTATTTT.

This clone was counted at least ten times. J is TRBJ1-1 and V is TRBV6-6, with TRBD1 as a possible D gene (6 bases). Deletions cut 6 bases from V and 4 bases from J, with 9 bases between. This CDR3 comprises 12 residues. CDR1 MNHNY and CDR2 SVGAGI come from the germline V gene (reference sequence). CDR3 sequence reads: CASRIRGTEAFF. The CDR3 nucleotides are TGTGCCAGCAGAATCAGGGGCACTGAAGCTTTCTTT.

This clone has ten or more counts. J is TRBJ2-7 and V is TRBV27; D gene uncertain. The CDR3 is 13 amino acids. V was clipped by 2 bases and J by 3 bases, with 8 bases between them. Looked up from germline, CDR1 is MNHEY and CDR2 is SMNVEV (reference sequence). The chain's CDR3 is CASSLTQDYEQYF. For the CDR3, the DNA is TGTGCCAGCAGTTTAACGCAGGACTACGAGCAGTACTTC.

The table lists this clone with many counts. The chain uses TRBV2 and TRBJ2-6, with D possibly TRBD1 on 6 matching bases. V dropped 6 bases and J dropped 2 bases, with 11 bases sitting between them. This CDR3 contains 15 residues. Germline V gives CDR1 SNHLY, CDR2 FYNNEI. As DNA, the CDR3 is TGTGCCAGCAGACTTCAGGGGACTGGGGCCAACGTCCTGACTTTC. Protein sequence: CASRLQGTGANVLTF. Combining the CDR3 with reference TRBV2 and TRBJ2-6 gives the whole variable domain EPEVTQTPSHQVTQMGQEVILRCVPISNHLYFYWYRQILGQKVEFLVSFYNNEISEKSEIFDDQFSVERPDGSNFTLKIRSTKLEDSAMYFCASRLQGTGANVLTFGAGSRLTVL.

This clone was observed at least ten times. CDR3 nucleotide sequence: TGTGCCAGCAGCTACTCGACAGGGCGTTTGGGGCAGTACGTC. This codes for CASSYSTGRLGQYV. The chain employs TRBV5-6 and TRBJ2-7; 7 nucleotides agree with TRBD1. V gave up 3 bases and J gave up 9 bases; unmatched junction bases: 12. The CDR3 consists of 14 residues. The germline V gene has CDR1 SGHDT and CDR2 YYEEEE.

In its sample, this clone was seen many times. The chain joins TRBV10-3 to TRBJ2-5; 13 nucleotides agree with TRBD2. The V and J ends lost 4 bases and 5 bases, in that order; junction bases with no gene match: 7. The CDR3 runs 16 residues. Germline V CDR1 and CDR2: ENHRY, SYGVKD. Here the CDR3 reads CAISGTSGGTGETQYF. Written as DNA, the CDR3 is TGTGCCATCAGTGGGACTAGCGGGGGAACGGGGGAGACCCAGTACTTC.

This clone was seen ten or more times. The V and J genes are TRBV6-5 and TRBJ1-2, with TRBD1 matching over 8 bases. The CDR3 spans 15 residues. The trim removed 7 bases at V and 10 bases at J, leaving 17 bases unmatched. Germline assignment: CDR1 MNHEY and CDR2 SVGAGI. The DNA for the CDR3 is TGTGCCAGCACCACCGGGACAGGCCGCCCTAAACTCTACACCTTC. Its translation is CASTTGTGRPKLYTF.

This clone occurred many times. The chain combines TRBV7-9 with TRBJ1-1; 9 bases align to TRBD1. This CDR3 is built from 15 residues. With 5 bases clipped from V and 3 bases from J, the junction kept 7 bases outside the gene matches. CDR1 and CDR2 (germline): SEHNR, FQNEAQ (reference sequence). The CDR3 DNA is TGTGCCAGCAGCACGGTGGACAGGGGATACACTGAAGCTTTCTTT. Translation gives CASSTVDRGYTEAFF.

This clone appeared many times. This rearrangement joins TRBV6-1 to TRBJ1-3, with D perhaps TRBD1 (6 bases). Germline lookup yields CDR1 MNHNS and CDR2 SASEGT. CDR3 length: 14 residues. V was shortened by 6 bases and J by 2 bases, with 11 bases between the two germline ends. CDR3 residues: CASRNPGAGNTIYF. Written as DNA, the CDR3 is TGTGCCAGCAGGAACCCAGGGGCTGGAAACACCATATATTTT.

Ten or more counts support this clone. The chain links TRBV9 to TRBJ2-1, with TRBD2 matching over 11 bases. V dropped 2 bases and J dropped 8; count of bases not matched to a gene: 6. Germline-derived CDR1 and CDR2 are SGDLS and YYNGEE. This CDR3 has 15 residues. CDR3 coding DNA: TGTGCCAGCAGCGTCCTTAGCGGGGGGGTCGATGAGCAGTTCTTC. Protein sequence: CASSVLSGGVDEQFF.

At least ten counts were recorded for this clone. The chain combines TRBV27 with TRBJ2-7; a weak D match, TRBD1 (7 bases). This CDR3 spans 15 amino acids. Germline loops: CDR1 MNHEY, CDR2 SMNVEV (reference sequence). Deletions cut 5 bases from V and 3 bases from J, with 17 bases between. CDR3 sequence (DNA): TGTGCCAGCAGTCCGGTAACAGGGGACTTCTACGAGCAGTACTTC. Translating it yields CASSPVTGDFYEQYF.

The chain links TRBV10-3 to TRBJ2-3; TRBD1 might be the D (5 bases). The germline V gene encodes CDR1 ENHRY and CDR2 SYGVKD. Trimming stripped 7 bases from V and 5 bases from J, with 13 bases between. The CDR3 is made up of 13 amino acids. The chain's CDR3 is CAIMGRAEDTQYF. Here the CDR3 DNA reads TGTGCCATCATGGGCAGGGCGGAAGATACGCAGTATTTT.

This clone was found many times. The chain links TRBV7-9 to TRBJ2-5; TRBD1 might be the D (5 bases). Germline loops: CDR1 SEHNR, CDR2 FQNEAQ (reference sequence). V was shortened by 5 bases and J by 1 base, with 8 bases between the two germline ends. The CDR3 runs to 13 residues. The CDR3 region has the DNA TGTGCCAGCAGCCCGACAGTCCAAGAGACCCAGTACTTC. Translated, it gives CASSPTVQETQYF.

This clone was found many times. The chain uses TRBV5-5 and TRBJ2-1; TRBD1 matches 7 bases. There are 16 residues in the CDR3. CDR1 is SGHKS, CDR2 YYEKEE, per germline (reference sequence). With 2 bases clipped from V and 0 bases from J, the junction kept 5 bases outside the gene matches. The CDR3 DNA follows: TGTGCCAGCAGCTTAGGGGGCTCCCACTCCTACAATGAGCAGTTCTTC. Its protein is CASSLGGSHSYNEQFF.

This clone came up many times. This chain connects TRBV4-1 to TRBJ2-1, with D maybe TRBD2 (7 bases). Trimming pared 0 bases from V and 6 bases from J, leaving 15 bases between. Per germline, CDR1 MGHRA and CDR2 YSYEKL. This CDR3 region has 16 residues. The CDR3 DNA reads TGCGCCAGCAGCCAAGAGGAGGGGGGGCTGGGCAATGAGCAGTTCTTC. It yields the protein CASSQEEGGLGNEQFF.

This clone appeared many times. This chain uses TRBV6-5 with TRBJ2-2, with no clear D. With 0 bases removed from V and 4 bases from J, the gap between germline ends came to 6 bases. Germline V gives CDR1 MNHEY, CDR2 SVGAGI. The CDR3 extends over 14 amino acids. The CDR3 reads CASSYSTGTGELFF. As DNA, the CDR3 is TGTGCCAGCAGTTACTCGACTGGCACCGGGGAGCTGTTTTTT.

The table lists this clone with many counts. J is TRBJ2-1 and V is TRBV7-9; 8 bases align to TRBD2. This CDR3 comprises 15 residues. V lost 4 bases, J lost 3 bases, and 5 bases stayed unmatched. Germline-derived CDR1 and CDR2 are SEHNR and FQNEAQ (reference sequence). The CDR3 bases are TGTGCCAGCAGCTCCCCGGCGGGGGGCTACAATGAGCAGTTCTTC. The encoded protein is CASSSPAGGYNEQFF.